The next 12 T cell receptor beta chains were all read from a single sample in a study of T cells in Graves' hyperthyroidism and ophthalmopathy. Amplification of TCR beta CDR3 regions was performed using RNA transcripts as template. The HTBI set primed first-round TCR CDR3 RT-PCR. In TCRdb, the multiplex PCR reads were re-called with MiXCR into one record per CDR3 protein. Of hundreds of thousands of distinct CDR3 sequences detected, around 17% appear once; the ten largest clones hold around 18%. The specimen was blood. Receptors originate from a woman in her late teens or twenties with Graves' hyperthyroidism.

This clonotype was counted only a few times. The chain recombines TRBV6-1 with TRBJ1-5; no clear D gene. V shed 6 bases and J shed 5 bases, with 17 bases lying between them. CDR1 and CDR2 from the germline V gene are MNHNS and SASEGT. This CDR3 is built from 15 residues. The CDR3 DNA reads TGTGCCAGCAGCTCGGGTCCTCTGGCCCATCAGCCCCAGCATTTT. Its protein is CASSSGPLAHQPQHF.

Only a few counts were recorded for this clonotype. This chain uses TRBV4-2 with TRBJ1-6; D is undetermined. Germline V gene lookup returns CDR1 LGHNA and CDR2 YNFKEQ. This CDR3 spans 14 amino acids. V lost 3 bases and J 7 bases, leaving 10 bases between the germline ends. The CDR3 DNA follows: TGTGCCAGCAGCCAGCCCGGGGAGAATTCACCCCTCCACTTT. Protein sequence: CASSQPGENSPLHF.

This clonotype was recorded at least ten times. The rearrangement links TRBV10-3 to TRBJ2-1; a weak D match, TRBD2 (5 bases). Germline CDR1 ENHRY, CDR2 SYGVKD. This CDR3 contains 16 residues. The V gene lost 8 bases and the J gene lost 0 bases, with 17 bases spanning the gap. The CDR3 DNA reads as TGTGCCATCCAACGACAAGCGGATTCCTCCTACAATGAGCAGTTCTTC. It encodes CAIQRQADSSYNEQFF.

Comment on this clonotype: The junction differs from germline at one of its ends, possibly a read error. The chain joins TRBV27 to TRBJ1-5; 7 bases are a match to TRBD1. Per germline, CDR1 MNHEY and CDR2 SMNVEV (reference sequence). This CDR3 region has 16 residues. The CDR3 region is CASSLSGTAMSQPQHF. The CDR3 DNA sequence: TGTGCCAGCAGCTTATCCGGGACAGCTATGAGTCAGCCCCAGCATTTT.

In DNA, the CDR3 is TGTGCCAGCAGTTGGACCTCCGGGACAGAGCCCCAGCATTTT. It translates to CASSWTSGTEPQHF. The chain joins TRBV12-3 or TRBV12-4 to TRBJ1-5; 7 nucleotides align to TRBD1. The CDR3 spans 14 residues. The trim removed 4 bases at V and 8 bases at J, leaving 8 bases unmatched.

Many counts were recorded for this clonotype. J is TRBJ2-7 and V is TRBV7-2, with TRBD2 identical over 7 bases. The CDR3 contains 16 residues. Trimming took 5 bases from V and 2 from J; bases not matched to a gene: 12. CDR1 SGHTA and CDR2 FQGNSA come from the germline V gene. The DNA for the CDR3 is TGTGCCAGCAGCCCGCTCGGCGGGAGTAGTACCTACGAGCAGTACTTC. Protein product: CASSPLGGSSTYEQYF.

This clonotype was seen many times. V gene TRBV27 combines with J gene TRBJ2-5, with D possibly matching TRBD1 (6 bases). Germline V gene data show CDR1 as MNHEY and CDR2 as SMNVEV (reference sequence). V dropped 5 bases and J dropped 5 bases, with 18 bases sitting between them. The CDR3 loop spans 15 amino acids. CDR3 amino acids: CASSAYLTGKETQYF. The CDR3 DNA follows: TGTGCCAGCAGTGCGTACCTCACAGGGAAGGAGACCCAGTACTTC.

CDR3 in DNA: TGTGCCAGTAGCTGGGGCGTGGGGAACACTGAAGCTTTCTTT. Protein: CASSWGVGNTEAFF. V gene TRBV19 combines with J gene TRBJ1-1, with D maybe TRBD1 (5 bases). Per germline, CDR1 LNHDA and CDR2 SQIVND (reference sequence). The CDR3 is 14 amino acids. Trimming shortened V by 6 bases and J by 1 base, and 12 bases separated the two germline ends.

The table lists this clonotype with a few counts. This sequence joins TRBV20-1 and TRBJ1-5; 7 nucleotides match TRBD1. Per germline, CDR1 DFQATT and CDR2 SNEGSKA (reference sequence). V lost 6 bases to trimming and J lost 3 bases; unmatched junction nucleotides: 5. The CDR3 is made up of 13 amino acids. CDR3 in DNA: TGCAGTGCCGAGACAGGGAACAATCAGCCCCAGCATTTT. It encodes CSAETGNNQPQHF.

The CDR3 sequence is CATSRETTGPYNEQFF. The CDR3 nucleotides read TGTGCCACCAGCAGAGAAACGACAGGGCCCTACAATGAGCAGTTCTTC. The chain joins TRBV15 to TRBJ2-1, with 7 bases lining up with TRBD1. The junction had 4 bases not matched to a gene; V was cut back by 0 bases and J by 2 bases. The CDR3 has 16 residues. Germline CDR1 LNHNV, CDR2 YYDKDF (reference sequence).

CDR3 nucleotides: TGCGCCAGCAGCACCAGGGGGCGAGCGAGCTACGAGCAGTACTTC. This sequence encodes CASSTRGRASYEQYF. V usage is TRBV5-1 and J usage is TRBJ2-7; 8 bases are a match to TRBD1. The germline V gene encodes CDR1 SGHRS and CDR2 YFSETQ. V trimming: 4 bases; J trimming: 3 bases; junction bases outside the gene matches: 9. This CDR3 region has 15 residues. Supplemented by reference TRBV5-1 and TRBJ2-7, the full variable domain reads KAGVTQTPRYLIKTRGQQVTLSCSPISGHRSVSWYQQTPGQGLQFLFEYFSETQRNKGNFPGRFSGRQFSNSRSEMNVSTLELGDSALYLCASSTRGRASYEQYFGPGTRLTVT.

CDR3 region: CASSLVSGARVRAEAFF. The CDR3 coding sequence is TGTGCCAGCAGCTTAGTCTCGGGGGCCCGGGTTCGGGCTGAAGCTTTCTTT. V usage is TRBV7-2 and J usage is TRBJ1-1; perhaps TRBD1 as D (6 bases). V shed 1 base and J shed 6 bases, with 21 bases lying between them. CDR1 is SGHTA and CDR2 is FQGNSA in the germline V gene. The CDR3 has 17 amino acids.